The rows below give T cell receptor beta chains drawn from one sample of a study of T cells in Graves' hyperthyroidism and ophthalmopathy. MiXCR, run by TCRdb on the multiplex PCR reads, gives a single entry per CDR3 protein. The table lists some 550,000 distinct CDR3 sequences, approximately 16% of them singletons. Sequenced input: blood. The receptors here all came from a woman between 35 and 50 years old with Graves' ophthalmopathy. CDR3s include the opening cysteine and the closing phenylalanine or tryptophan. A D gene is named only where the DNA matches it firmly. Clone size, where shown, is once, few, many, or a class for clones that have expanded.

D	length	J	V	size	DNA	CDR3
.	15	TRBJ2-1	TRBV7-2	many	TGTGCCAGCAGCGTCTTAGACAGTCCCTACAATGAGCAGTTCTTC	CASSVLDSPYNEQFF
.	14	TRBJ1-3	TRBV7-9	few	TGTGCCAGCAGCTTACTAACAGGCGGAAACACCATATATTTT	CASSLLTGGNTIYF
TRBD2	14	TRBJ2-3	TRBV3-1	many	TGTGCCAGCAGCCCCAGACTAGCGACGGATACGCAGTATTTT	CASSPRLATDTQYF
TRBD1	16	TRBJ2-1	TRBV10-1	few	TGCGCCAGCAGTGAGGTTTCGGGACAGGGCGACAATGAGCAGTTCTTC	CASSEVSGQGDNEQFF
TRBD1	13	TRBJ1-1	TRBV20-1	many	TGCAGTGCTTGGACAGGGGGTGGCACTGAAGCTTTCTTT	CSAWTGGGTEAFF
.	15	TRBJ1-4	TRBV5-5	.	TGTGCCAGCAGCAGGAGTTACGTGACTAATGAAAAACTGTTTTTT	CASSRSYVTNEKLFF
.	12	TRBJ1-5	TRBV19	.	TGTGCCAGTAGTCTTCAAACCGGACCCCAGCATTTT	CASSLQTGPQHF
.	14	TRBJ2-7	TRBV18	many	TGTGCCAGCTCACCCCCGGAGGGACAGAACGAGCAGTACTTC	CASSPPEGQNEQYF
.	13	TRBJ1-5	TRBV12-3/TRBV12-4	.	TGTGCCAGCAGTAGACAGGCCTATCAGCCCCAGCATTTT	CASSRQAYQPQHF
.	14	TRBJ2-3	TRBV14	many	TGTGCCAGCAGCCTGGGTTGGGGTACAGATACGCAGTATTTT	CASSLGWGTDTQYF
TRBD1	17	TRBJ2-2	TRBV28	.	TGTGCCAGCAGCGATTACCCTAGGACAGGGGGGACCGGGGAGCTGTTTTTT	CASSDYPRTGGTGELFF
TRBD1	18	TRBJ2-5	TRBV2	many	TGTGCCAGCACTTTTAGTGCGACAGGGGCGATCCGTGAAGAGACCCAGTACTTC	CASTFSATGAIREETQYF
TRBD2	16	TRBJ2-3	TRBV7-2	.	TGTGCCAGCAGCTTAAACCTACTAGCGGGGGGGGATACGCAGTATTTT	CASSLNLLAGGDTQYF
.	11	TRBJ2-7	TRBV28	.	TGTGCCACCATATTAACCTACGAGCAGTACTTC	CATILTYEQYF
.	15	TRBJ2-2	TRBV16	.	TGTGCCAGCAGCCAATCCAGCCAGGGTGCCGGGGAGCTGTTTTTT	CASSQSSQGAGELFF
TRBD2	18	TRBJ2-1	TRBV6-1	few	TGTGCCAGCAGTCACGGGGCGGGAGCAGTAGAGGGCTACAATGAGCAGTTCTTC	CASSHGAGAVEGYNEQFF
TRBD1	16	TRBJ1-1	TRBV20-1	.	TGCAGTGCTAGGGGCAGGGGGGATTGGATGAACACTGAAGCTTTCTTT	CSARGRGDWMNTEAFF
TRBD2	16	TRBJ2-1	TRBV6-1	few	TGTGCCAGCGAGGACAAACCGGGACTATCAGCCAATGAGCAGTTCTTC	CASEDKPGLSANEQFF
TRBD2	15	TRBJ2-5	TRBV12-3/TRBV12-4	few	TGTGCCAGCAGGCAAGGGACGGGAGGACAAGAGACCCAGTACTTC	CASRQGTGGQETQYF
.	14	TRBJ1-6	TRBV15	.	TGTGCCACCAGCAGAGATCTGTCGGATTCACCCCTCCACTTT	CATSRDLSDSPLHF
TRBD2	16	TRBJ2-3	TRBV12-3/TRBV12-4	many	TGTGCCAGCAGTTTCGCGATGACTAGCGTGGCAGATACGCAGTATTTT	CASSFAMTSVADTQYF
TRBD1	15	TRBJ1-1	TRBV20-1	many	TGCAGTGCCAAATTCAGACAGGGGCTGAACACTGAAGCTTTCTTT	CSAKFRQGLNTEAFF
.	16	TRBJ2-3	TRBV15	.	TGTGCCACCAGCTTGGGACGAGGGGTCACCACAGATACGCAGTATTTT	CATSLGRGVTTDTQYF
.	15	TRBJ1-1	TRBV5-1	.	TGCGCCAGCAGCCCCCTCGGGCAGGAGTCCACTGAAGCTTTCTTT	CASSPLGQESTEAFF
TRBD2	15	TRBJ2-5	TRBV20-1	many	TGCAGTGCTAGAGATCACCGACTAGCCGGGGAGACCCAGTACTTC	CSARDHRLAGETQYF
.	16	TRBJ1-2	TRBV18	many	TGTGCCAGCTCACCACTCCCCTCTGTAGCTAACTATGGCTACACCTTC	CASSPLPSVANYGYTF
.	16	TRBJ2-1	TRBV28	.	TGTGCCAGCAGTTTTATGGGACTGCTCTCCTACAATGAGCAGTTCTTC	CASSFMGLLSYNEQFF
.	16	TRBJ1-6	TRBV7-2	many	TGTGCCAGCAGCTTAGTTGGGGGTTCCTATAATTCACCCCTCCACTTT	CASSLVGGSYNSPLHF
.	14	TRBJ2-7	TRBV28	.	TGTGCCAGCAGATGGGAAGGGCGCTCCTACGAGCAGTGCTTC	CASRWEGRSYEQCF
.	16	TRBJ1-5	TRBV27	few	TGTGCCAGCAGTTTGGTCGGGACATCGCTAAATCAGCCCCAGCATTTT	CASSLVGTSLNQPQHF
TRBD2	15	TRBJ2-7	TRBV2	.	TGTGCCAGCGGTTTGCGGGGGGGCGGCCCCTACGAGCAGTACTTC	CASGLRGGGPYEQYF